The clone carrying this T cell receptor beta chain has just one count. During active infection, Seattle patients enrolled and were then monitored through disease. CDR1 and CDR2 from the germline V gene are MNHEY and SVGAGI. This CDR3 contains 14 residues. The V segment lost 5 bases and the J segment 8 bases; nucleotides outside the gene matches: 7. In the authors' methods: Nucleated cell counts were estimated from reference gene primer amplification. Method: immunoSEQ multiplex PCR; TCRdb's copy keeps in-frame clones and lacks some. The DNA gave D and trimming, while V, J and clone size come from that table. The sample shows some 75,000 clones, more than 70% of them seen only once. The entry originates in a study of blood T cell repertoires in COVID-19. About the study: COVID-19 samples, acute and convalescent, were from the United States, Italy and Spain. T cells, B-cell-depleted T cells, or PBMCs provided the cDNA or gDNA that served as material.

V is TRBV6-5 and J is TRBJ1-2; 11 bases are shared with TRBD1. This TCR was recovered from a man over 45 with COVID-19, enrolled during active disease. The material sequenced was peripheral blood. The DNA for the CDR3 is TGTGCCAGCAGTCGGGGACAGGGGGGAGACGGCTACACCTTC. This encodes CASSRGQGGDGYTF.